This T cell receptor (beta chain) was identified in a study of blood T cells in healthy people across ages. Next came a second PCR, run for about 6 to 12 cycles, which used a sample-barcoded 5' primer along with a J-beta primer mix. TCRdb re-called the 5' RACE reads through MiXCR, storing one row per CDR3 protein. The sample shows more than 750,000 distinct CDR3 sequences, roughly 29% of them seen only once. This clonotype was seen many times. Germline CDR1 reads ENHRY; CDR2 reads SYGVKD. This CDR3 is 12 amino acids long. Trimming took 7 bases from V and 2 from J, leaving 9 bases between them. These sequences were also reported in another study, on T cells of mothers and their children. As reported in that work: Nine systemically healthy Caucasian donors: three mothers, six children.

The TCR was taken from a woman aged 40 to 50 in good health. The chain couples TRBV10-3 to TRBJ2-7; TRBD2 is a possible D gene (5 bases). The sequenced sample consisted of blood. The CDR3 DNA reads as TGTGCCATCAAAGCGGACGCCTACGAGCAGTACTTC. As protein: CAIKADAYEQYF.